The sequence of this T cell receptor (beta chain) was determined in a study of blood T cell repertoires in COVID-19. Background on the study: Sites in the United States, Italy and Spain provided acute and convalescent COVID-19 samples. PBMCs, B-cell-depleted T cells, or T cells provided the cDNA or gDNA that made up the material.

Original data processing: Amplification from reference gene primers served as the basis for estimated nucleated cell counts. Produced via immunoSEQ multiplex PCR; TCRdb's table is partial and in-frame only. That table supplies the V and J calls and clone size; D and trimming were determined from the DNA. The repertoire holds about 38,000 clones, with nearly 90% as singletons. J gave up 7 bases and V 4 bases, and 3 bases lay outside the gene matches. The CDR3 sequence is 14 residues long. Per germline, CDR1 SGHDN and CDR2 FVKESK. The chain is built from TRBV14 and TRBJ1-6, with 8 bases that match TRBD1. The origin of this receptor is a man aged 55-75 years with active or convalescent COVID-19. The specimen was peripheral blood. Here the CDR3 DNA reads TGTGCCAGCAGCCCGACAGGGGAAAATTCACCCCTCCACTTT. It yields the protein CASSPTGENSPLHF.